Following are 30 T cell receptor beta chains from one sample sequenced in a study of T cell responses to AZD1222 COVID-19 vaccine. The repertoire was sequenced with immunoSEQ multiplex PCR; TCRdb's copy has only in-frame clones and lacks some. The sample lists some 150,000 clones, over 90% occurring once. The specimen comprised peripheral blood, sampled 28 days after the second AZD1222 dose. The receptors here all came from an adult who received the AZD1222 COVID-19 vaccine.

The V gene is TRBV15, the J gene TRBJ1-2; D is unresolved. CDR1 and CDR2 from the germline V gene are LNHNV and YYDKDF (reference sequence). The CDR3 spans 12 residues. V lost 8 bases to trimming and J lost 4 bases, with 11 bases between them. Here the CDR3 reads CATGDYVYGYTF. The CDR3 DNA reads TGTGCCACCGGAGATTATGTCTATGGCTACACCTTC.

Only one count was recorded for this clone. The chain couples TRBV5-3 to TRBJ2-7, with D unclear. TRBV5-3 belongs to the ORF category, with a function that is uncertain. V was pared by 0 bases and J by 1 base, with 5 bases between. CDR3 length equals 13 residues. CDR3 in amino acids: CARSLVTSYEQYF. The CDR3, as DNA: TGTGCCAGAAGCTTGGTCACGTCCTACGAGCAGTACTTC.

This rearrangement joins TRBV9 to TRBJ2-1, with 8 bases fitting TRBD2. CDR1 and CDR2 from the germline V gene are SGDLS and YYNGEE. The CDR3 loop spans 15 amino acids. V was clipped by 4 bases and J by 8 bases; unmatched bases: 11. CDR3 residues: CASSPPGGGSDEQFF. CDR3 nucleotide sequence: TGTGCCAGCAGCCCCCCCGGGGGGGGAAGCGATGAGCAGTTCTTC.

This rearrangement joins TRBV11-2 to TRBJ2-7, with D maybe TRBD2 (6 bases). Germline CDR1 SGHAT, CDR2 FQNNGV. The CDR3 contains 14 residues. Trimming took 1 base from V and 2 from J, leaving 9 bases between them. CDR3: CASSLAGGAYEQYF. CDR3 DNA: TGTGCCAGCAGCTTAGCCGGCGGGGCCTACGAGCAGTACTTC.

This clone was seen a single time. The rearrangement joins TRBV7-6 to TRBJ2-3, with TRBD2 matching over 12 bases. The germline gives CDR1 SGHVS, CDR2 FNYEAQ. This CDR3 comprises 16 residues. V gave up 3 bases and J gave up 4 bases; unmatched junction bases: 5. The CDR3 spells CASSFGLAGRADTQYF. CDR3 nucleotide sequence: TGTGCCAGCAGCTTCGGACTAGCGGGAAGGGCAGATACGCAGTATTTT.

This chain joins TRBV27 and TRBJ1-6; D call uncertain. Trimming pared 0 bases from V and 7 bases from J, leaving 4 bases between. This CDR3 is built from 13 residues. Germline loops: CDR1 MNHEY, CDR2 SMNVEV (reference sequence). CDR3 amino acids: CASSLSRNSPLHF. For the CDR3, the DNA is TGTGCCAGCAGTTTATCGCGAAATTCACCCCTCCACTTT.

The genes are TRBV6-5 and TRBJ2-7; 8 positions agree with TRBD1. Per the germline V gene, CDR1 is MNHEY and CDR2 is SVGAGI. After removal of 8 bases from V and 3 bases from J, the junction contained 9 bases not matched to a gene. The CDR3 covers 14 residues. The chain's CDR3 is CASQSPGGFYEQYF. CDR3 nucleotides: TGTGCCAGCCAAAGCCCAGGGGGCTTCTACGAGCAGTACTTC.

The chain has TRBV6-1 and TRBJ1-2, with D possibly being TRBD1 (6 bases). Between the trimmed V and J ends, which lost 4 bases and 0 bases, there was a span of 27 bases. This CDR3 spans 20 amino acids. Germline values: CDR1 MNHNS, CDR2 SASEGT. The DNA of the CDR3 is TGTGCCAGCAGTGGACGACCCAAACAGGGACTGTTAAGAGCTAACTATGGCTACACCTTC. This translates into CASSGRPKQGLLRANYGYTF.

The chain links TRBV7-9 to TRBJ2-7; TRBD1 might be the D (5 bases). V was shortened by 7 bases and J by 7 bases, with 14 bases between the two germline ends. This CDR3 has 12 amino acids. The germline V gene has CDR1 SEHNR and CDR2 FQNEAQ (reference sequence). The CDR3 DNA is TGTGCCAGCATAAAGGATGGACATGAGCAGTACTTC. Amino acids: CASIKDGHEQYF.

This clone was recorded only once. The CDR3 spells CASNSRGTGNTIYF. The CDR3 bases are TGTGCCAGTAATTCTAGGGGGACTGGAAACACCATATATTTT. The rearrangement joins TRBV19 to TRBJ1-3; D perhaps matches TRBD1 (6 bases). Germline assignment: CDR1 LNHDA and CDR2 SQIVND (reference sequence). The V end lost 7 bases, the J end lost 2 bases, and 12 bases lay between the germline ends. CDR3 size: 14 residues.

The chain's CDR3 is CATSREGSSHEQYF. The CDR3 DNA reads as TGTGCCACCAGCAGAGAAGGTAGTTCCCACGAGCAGTACTTC. The rearrangement uses TRBV15 and TRBJ2-7; D call uncertain. Germline V gene sequence: CDR1 LNHNV, CDR2 YYDKDF (reference sequence). V lost 0 bases and J lost 5, with 11 bases in between. The CDR3 has 14 amino acids.

The CDR3 DNA reads TGCGCCAGCAGCCAAGGAAAGAGGGACAGCGCAGAGCCCCAGCATTTT. It is translated as CASSQGKRDSAEPQHF. The chain combines TRBV4-1 with TRBJ1-5, with TRBD1 identical over 7 bases. CDR3 length: 16 residues. Germline V gene data show CDR1 as MGHRA and CDR2 as YSYEKL. J lost 8 bases, V lost 1 base, and 11 bases had no gene match.

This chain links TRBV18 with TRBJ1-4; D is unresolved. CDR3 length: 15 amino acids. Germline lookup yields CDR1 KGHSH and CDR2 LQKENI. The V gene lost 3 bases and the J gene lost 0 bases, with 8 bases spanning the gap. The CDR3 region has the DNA TGTGCCAGCTCACCTGACGGTGCAACTAATGAAAAACTGTTTTTT. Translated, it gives CASSPDGATNEKLFF.

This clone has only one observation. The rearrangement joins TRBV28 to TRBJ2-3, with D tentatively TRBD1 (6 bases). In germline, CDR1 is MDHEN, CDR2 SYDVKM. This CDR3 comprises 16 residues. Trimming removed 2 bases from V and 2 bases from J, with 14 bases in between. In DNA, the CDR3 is TGTGCCAGCAGTTTAGGGACACGCAAATACACAGATACGCAGTATTTT. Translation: CASSLGTRKYTDTQYF.

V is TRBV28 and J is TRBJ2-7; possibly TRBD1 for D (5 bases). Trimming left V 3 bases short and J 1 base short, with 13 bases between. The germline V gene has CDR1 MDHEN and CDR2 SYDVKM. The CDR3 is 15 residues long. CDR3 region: CASSFQGRQSYEQYF. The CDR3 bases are TGTGCCAGCAGTTTCCAGGGTCGTCAGTCCTACGAGCAGTACTTC.

CDR3 amino acids: CASGFTDRKNQPQHF. The CDR3 nucleotides are TGTGCTAGTGGTTTTACCGACAGGAAGAATCAGCCCCAGCATTTT. V gene TRBV12-5 combines with J gene TRBJ1-5, with a tentative D call TRBD1 (6 bases). CDR3 size: 15 residues. Trimming removed 3 bases from V and 4 bases from J, with 13 bases in between. CDR1 LGHNT and CDR2 FRNRAP come from the germline V gene.

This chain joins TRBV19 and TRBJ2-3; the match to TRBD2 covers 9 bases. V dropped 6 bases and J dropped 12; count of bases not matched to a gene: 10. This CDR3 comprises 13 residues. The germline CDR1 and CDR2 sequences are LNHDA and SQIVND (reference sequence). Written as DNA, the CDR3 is TGTGCCAGTAGACACGGGAGCGGGGGGACCCAGTATTTT. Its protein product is CASRHGSGGTQYF.

The CDR3 loop is CASSVSSGQETQYF. The DNA for the CDR3 is TGTGCCAGCAGTGTTTCGAGCGGGCAAGAGACCCAGTACTTC. This rearrangement joins TRBV2 to TRBJ2-5; a weak D match, TRBD2 (6 bases). Germline CDR1 is SNHLY and CDR2 is FYNNEI. The CDR3 extends over 14 amino acids. The germline V and J ends were trimmed by 4 bases and 2 bases, with 11 bases remaining between them.

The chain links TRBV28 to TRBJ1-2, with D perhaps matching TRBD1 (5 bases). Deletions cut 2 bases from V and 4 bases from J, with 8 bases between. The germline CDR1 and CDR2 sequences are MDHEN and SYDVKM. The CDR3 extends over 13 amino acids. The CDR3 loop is CASSLGGVYGYTF. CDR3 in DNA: TGTGCCAGCAGTTTAGGAGGGGTCTATGGCTACACCTTC.

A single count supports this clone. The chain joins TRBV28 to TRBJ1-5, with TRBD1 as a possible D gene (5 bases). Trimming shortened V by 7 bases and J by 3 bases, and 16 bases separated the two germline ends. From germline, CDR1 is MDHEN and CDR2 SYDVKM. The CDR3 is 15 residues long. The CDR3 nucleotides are TGTGCCAGCATCGTTGGGACGGGTCTCAATCAGCCCCAGCATTTT. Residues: CASIVGTGLNQPQHF.

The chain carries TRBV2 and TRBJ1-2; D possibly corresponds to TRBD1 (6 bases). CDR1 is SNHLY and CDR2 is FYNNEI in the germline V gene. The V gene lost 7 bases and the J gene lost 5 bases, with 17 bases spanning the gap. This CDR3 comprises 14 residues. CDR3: CASNLQGVRYGYTF. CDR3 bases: TGTGCCAGCAACCTACAGGGAGTTAGGTATGGCTACACCTTC.

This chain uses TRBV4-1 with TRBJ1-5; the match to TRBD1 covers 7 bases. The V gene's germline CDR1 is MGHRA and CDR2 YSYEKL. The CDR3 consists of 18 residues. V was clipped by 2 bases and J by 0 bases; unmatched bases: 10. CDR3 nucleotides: TGCGCCAGCAGCCAACGCTCGGGACAGTATGATAGCAATCAGCCCCAGCATTTT. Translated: CASSQRSGQYDSNQPQHF.

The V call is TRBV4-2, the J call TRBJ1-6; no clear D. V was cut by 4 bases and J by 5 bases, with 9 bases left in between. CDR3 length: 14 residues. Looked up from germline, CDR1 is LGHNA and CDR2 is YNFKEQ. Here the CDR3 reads CASSPPMDNSPLHF. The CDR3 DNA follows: TGTGCCAGCAGCCCCCCGATGGATAATTCACCCCTCCACTTT.

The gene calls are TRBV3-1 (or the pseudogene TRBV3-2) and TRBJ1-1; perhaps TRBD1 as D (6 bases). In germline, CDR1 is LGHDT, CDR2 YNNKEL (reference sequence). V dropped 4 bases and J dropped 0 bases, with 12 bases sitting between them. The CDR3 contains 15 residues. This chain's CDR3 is CASSPWDKMNTEAFF. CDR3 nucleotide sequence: TGTGCCAGCAGCCCCTGGGACAAAATGAACACTGAAGCTTTCTTT.

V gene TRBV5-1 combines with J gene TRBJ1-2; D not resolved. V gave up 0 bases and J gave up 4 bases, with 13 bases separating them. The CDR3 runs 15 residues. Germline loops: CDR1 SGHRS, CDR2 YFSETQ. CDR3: CASSLGADFFYGYTF. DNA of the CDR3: TGCGCCAGCAGCTTGGGGGCAGATTTCTTCTATGGCTACACCTTC.

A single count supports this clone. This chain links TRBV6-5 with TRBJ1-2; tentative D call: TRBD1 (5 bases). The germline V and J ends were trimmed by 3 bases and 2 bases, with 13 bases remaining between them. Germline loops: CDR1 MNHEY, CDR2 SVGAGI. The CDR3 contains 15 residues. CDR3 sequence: CASSYTGGTNYGYTF. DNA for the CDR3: TGTGCCAGCAGTTATACGGGGGGGACCAACTATGGCTACACCTTC.

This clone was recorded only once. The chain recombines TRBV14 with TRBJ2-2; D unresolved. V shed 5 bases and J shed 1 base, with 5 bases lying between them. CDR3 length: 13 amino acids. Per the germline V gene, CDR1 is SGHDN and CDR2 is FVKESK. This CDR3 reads CASSYQNTGELFF. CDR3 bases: TGTGCCAGCAGCTATCAGAACACCGGGGAGCTGTTTTTT.

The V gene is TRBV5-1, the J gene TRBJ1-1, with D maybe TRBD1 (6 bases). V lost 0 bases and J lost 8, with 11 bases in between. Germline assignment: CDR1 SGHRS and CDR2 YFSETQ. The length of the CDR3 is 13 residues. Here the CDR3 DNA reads TGCGCCAGCAGCTTGGTGGGGGGCAGAGAAGCTTTCTTT. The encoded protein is CASSLVGGREAFF.

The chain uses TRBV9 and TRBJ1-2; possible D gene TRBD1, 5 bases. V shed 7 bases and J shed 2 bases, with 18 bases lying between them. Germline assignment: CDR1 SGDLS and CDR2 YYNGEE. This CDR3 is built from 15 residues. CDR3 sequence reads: CASQVEGIVNYGYTF. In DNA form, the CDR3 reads TGTGCCAGCCAGGTCGAGGGGATAGTGAACTATGGCTACACCTTC.

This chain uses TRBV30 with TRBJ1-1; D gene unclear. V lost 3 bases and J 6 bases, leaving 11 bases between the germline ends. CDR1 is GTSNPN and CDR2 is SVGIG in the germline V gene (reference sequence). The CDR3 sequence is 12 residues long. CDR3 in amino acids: CAWSDSTPEAFF. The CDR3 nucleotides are TGTGCCTGGAGCGATTCTACCCCTGAAGCTTTCTTT.